These T cell receptor beta chains were read from a single sample in a study of shared clonotypes between healthy human individuals. Sequencing used immunoSEQ multiplex PCR; TCRdb keeps in-frame clones, though not all of them. The sample has 2 million to 3 million clones, 93% seen once. The sample comprised naive CD4+ T cells from PBMCs. The origin of the receptors is a man aged 18 to 30 in good health. Some clones in this sample may be carry-over from other donors' samples. Each CDR3 is given with its conserved first and last residue. The order of the fields is clone size, J gene, V gene, D gene, CDR3 protein, CDR3 DNA. A D gene is named only where the DNA matches it firmly. A row's size may be missing; if present it is once, few, many or a size class.

>NA|TRBJ2-3|TRBV9|NA
CASSVALSTDTQYF
TGTGCCAGCAGCGTAGCACTAAGCACAGATACGCAGTATTTT
>NA|TRBJ1-4|TRBV15|NA
CATSRDNGEKLFF
TGTGCCACCAGCAGAGATAATGGTGAAAAACTGTTTTTT
>NA|TRBJ2-7|TRBV5-1|TRBD1
CASSSGQGIVSSYEQYF
TGCGCCAGCAGCTCCGGACAGGGGATAGTCTCTTCCTACGAGCAGTACTTC
>once|TRBJ1-4|TRBV7-2|TRBD1
CASSHRDRGIEKLFF
TGTGCCAGCAGTCACCGGGACAGGGGGATTGAAAAACTGTTTTTT
>NA|TRBJ2-1|TRBV10-1|NA
CASSDSLGFDEQFF
TGCGCCAGCAGTGATAGTCTAGGGTTCGATGAGCAGTTCTTC
>NA|TRBJ1-2|TRBV6-1|TRBD1
CASSAEGGQGNFNYGYTF
TGTGCCAGCAGTGCGGAGGGGGGACAGGGGAACTTTAACTATGGCTACACCTTC
>NA|TRBJ1-3|TRBV29-1|TRBD1
CSVAGTGGFGNTIYF
TGCAGCGTTGCTGGAACAGGGGGCTTTGGAAACACCATATATTTT
>NA|TRBJ2-7|TRBV5-6|TRBD1
CASSLTGESSYEQYF
TGTGCCAGCAGCTTGACAGGGGAGAGCTCCTACGAGCAGTACTTC
>NA|TRBJ2-1|TRBV4-1|NA
CASSPRPTGQEYNEQFF
TGCGCCAGCAGCCCGCGGCCGACCGGGCAGGAATACAATGAGCAGTTCTTC
>NA|TRBJ2-3|TRBV2|TRBD1
CASSHRQGGADTQYF
TGTGCCAGCAGCCACCGACAGGGGGGCGCAGATACGCAGTATTTT
>NA|TRBJ2-7|TRBV19|NA
CASSHWTVDPYEQYF
TGTGCCAGTAGTCATTGGACGGTGGACCCCTACGAGCAGTACTTC
>NA|TRBJ2-3|TRBV4-1|TRBD1
CASSQFSTGEGTDTQYF
TGCGCCAGCAGCCAATTCTCGACAGGGGAAGGCACAGATACGCAGTATTTT
>NA|TRBJ2-7|TRBV7-2|TRBD1
CASSLAHGTGVGEQYF
TGTGCCAGCAGCTTAGCGCACGGGACAGGGGTTGGCGAGCAGTACTTC
>NA|TRBJ2-7|TRBV28|NA
CASSTLGGSEQYF
TGTGCCAGCAGTACATTGGGGGGAAGCGAGCAGTACTTC
>NA|TRBJ1-2|TRBV5-1|NA
CASSPLGGLGYGYTF
TGCGCCAGCAGCCCCCTGGGGGGCCTCGGCTATGGCTACACCTTC
>NA|TRBJ2-1|TRBV7-2|NA
CASSLGLTPTNEQFF
TGTGCCAGCAGCTTAGGACTAACCCCCACGAATGAGCAGTTCTTC
>once|TRBJ2-7|TRBV28|TRBD2
CASSSTSSGNYEQYF
TGTGCCAGCAGTTCCACCTCTAGCGGGAACTACGAGCAGTACTTC
>NA|TRBJ2-1|TRBV18|NA
CASSPSTVSYNEQFF
TGTGCCAGCTCACCAAGTACAGTCTCCTACAATGAGCAGTTCTTC
>NA|TRBJ1-2|TRBV18|NA
CASSPQDSSYGYTF
TGTGCCAGCTCACCACAGGACAGCTCCTATGGCTACACCTTC
>NA|TRBJ2-2|TRBV7-8|TRBD2
CASSFDSGRGGELFF
TGTGCCAGCAGCTTTGATAGCGGGCGAGGCGGGGAGCTGTTTTTT
>NA|TRBJ2-6|TRBV18|NA
CASSMQVSSGANVLTF
TGTGCCAGCTCTATGCAGGTATCCTCTGGGGCCAACGTCCTGACTTTC
>once|TRBJ2-7|TRBV18|NA
CASSGQFYEQYF
TGTGCCAGCTCAGGACAGTTTTACGAGCAGTACTTC
>once|TRBJ1-3|TRBV7-2|NA
CASSLDGGGDTIYF
TGTGCCAGCAGCTTAGATGGTGGGGGTGACACCATATATTTT
>NA|TRBJ2-2|TRBV9|NA
CASSVTHGELFF
TGTGCCAGCAGCGTGACGCACGGGGAGCTGTTTTTT
>NA|TRBJ1-3|TRBV28|NA
CASSSSSKSGNTIYF
TGTGCCAGCAGTTCATCATCTAAATCTGGAAACACCATATATTTT
>NA|TRBJ1-2|TRBV18|TRBD1
CASSPGQNYGYTF
TGTGCCAGCTCCCCGGGACAGAACTATGGCTACACCTTC
>NA|TRBJ1-3|TRBV6-1|NA
CASSEGPRAGNTIYF
TGTGCCAGCAGTGAAGGACCACGGGCTGGAAACACCATATATTTT
>NA|TRBJ2-3|TRBV15|TRBD2
CATSGSGRATDTQYF
TGTGCCACCAGCGGTAGCGGGAGGGCCACAGATACGCAGTATTTT
>NA|TRBJ2-7|TRBV6-6|TRBD2
CASGERDAYEQYF
TGTGCCAGCGGAGAGCGGGACGCCTACGAGCAGTACTTC
>NA|TRBJ2-2|TRBV28|TRBD1
CASSSYGTGDTGELFF
TGTGCCAGCAGTTCCTACGGGACAGGTGATACCGGGGAGCTGTTTTTT
>NA|TRBJ1-1|TRBV15|NA
CATSRASWGTEAFF
TGTGCCACCAGCAGAGCGTCGTGGGGGACTGAAGCTTTCTTT
>NA|TRBJ2-5|TRBV5-4|TRBD2
CASSLNGRAKETQYF
TGTGCCAGCAGCCTCAACGGGAGGGCCAAAGAGACCCAGTACTTC
>NA|TRBJ2-3|TRBV5-1|TRBD1
CASSDRGSTDTQYF
TGCGCCAGCAGTGACAGGGGGAGCACAGATACGCAGTATTTT
>NA|TRBJ1-2|TRBV7-6|NA
CASSPDSNYGYTF
TGTGCCAGCAGCCCGGACAGTAACTATGGCTACACCTTC
>NA|TRBJ2-7|TRBV18|TRBD2
CASSPQGGLAGVYEQYF
TGTGCCAGCTCACCACAGGGGGGTCTAGCGGGAGTGTACGAGCAGTACTTC
>NA|TRBJ2-6|TRBV28|NA
CASSPYRSRAGANVLTF
TGTGCCAGCAGTCCCTACCGGAGTAGGGCTGGGGCCAACGTCCTGACTTTC
>NA|TRBJ2-7|TRBV5-1|NA
CASSPLGYEQYF
TGCGCCAGCAGCCCCCTTGGGTACGAGCAGTACTTC
>NA|TRBJ1-3|TRBV5-1|NA
CASSTGNSGNTIYF
TGCGCCAGCAGCACAGGGAACTCTGGAAACACCATATATTTT
>NA|TRBJ1-1|TRBV19|NA
CASSIQGLNTEAFF
TGTGCCAGTAGTATACAGGGTTTGAACACTGAAGCTTTCTTT
>few|TRBJ1-1|TRBV29-1|NA
CSVRTGWGTEAFF
TGCAGCGTTCGTACGGGTTGGGGCACTGAAGCTTTCTTT
>NA|TRBJ2-5|TRBV7-9|NA
CASSLKGSGQETQYF
TGTGCCAGCAGCTTAAAGGGTAGCGGCCAAGAGACCCAGTACTTC
>NA|TRBJ1-3|TRBV19|TRBD1
CASSIRGQGSGNTIYF
TGTGCCAGTAGTATCCGAGGACAGGGTTCTGGAAACACCATATATTTT
>NA|TRBJ2-7|TRBV5-4|NA
CASSRDSYEQYF
TGTGCCAGCAGCCGGGACTCCTACGAGCAGTACTTC
>NA|TRBJ2-3|TRBV5-1|NA
CASSFGYRAASTDTQYF
TGCGCCAGCAGCTTTGGGTACCGGGCGGCTAGCACAGATACGCAGTATTTT
>NA|TRBJ1-1|TRBV6-1|NA
CASTGPYTEAFF
TGTGCCAGCACAGGGCCATACACTGAAGCTTTCTTT
>NA|TRBJ2-7|TRBV27|NA
CASSYRGRVEGFSYEQYF
TGTGCCAGCAGTTATAGGGGGCGGGTGGAGGGGTTTTCCTACGAGCAGTACTTC
>NA|TRBJ1-1|TRBV6-6|NA
CASSPRFTPSTEAFF
TGTGCCAGCAGTCCCCGTTTCACGCCGAGCACTGAAGCTTTCTTT
>NA|TRBJ2-2|TRBV25-1|NA
CASSEHGRNTGELFF
TGTGCCAGCAGTGAACACGGGAGAAACACCGGGGAGCTGTTTTTT
>NA|TRBJ1-3|TRBV5-1|TRBD1
CASSGTGGVSGNTIYF
TGCGCCAGCAGTGGGACAGGGGGTGTCTCTGGAAACACCATATATTTT
>NA|TRBJ2-5|TRBV28|TRBD2
CASSLLGGSDLETQYF
TGTGCCAGCAGTTTATTGGGCGGGAGCGATCTGGAGACCCAGTACTTC
>NA|TRBJ2-1|TRBV4-1|NA
CASSQGLLYERKDSYNEQFF
TGCGCCAGCAGCCAAGGTCTTTTATATGAGCGGAAGGACTCCTACAATGAGCAGTTCTTC
>NA|TRBJ2-7|TRBV28|NA
CASSFIGEDEQYF
TGTGCCAGCAGTTTTATCGGCGAGGACGAGCAGTACTTC
>once|TRBJ2-3|TRBV10-1|NA
CASSATGPDTQYF
TGCGCCAGCAGCGCGACAGGTCCCGATACGCAGTATTTT
>NA|TRBJ2-7|TRBV5-1|TRBD1
CASSYRTGSYEQYF
TGCGCCAGCAGCTATCGGACAGGTTCCTACGAGCAGTACTTC
>NA|TRBJ2-7|TRBV18|TRBD1
CASSPGGTANYEQYF
TGTGCCAGCTCCCCCGGTGGGACAGCGAATTACGAGCAGTACTTC
>NA|TRBJ2-1|TRBV7-9|NA
CASSSHTSRALTYNEQFF
TGTGCCAGCAGCTCGCATACCTCTAGGGCCCTTACCTACAATGAGCAGTTCTTC
>NA|TRBJ1-2|TRBV27|TRBD1
CASSPRGGLDYGYTF
TGTGCCAGCAGTCCCAGGGGGGGGTTGGACTATGGCTACACCTTC